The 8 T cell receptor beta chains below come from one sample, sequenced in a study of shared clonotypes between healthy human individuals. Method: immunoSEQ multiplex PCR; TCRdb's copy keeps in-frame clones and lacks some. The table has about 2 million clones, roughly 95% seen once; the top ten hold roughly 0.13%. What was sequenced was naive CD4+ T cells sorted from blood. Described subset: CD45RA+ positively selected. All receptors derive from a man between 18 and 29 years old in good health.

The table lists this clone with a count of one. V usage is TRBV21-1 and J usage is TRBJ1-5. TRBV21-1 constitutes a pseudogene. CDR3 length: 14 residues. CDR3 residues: CASTGGLLGQPQHF. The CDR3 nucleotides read TGTGCCAGCACGGGGGGGCTGCTCGGTCAGCCCCAGCATTTT.

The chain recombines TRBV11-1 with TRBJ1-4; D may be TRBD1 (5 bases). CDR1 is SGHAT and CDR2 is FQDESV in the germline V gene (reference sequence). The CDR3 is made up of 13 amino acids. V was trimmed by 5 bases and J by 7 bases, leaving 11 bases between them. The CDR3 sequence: CASSPGEREKLFF. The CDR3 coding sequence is TGTGCCAGCAGCCCGGGGGAACGTGAAAAACTGTTTTTT.

In DNA, the CDR3 is TGTGCCAGCAGCTTACGAACTAGCGGGTTCTACGAGCAGTACTTC. Residues: CASSLRTSGFYEQYF. This chain connects TRBV7-2 to TRBJ2-7; TRBD2 matches 9 bases. After removal of 2 bases from V and 3 bases from J, the junction contained 5 bases not matched to a gene. Looked up from germline, CDR1 is SGHTA and CDR2 is FQGNSA. The length of the CDR3 is 15 residues.

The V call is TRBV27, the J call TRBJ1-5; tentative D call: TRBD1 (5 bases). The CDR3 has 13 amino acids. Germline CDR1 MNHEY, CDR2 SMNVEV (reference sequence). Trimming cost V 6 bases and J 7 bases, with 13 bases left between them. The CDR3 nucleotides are TGTGCCAGCAGCCTCAGGGAATTCCAGCCCCAGCATTTT. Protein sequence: CASSLREFQPQHF.

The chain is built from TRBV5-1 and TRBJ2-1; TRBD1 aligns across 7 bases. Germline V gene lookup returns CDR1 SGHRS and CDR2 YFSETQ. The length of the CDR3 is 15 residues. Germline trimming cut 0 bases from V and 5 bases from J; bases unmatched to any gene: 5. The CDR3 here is CASSLVQGLDNEQFF. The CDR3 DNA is TGCGCCAGCAGCTTGGTACAGGGGCTGGACAATGAGCAGTTCTTC. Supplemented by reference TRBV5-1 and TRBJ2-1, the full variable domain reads KAGVTQTPRYLIKTRGQQVTLSCSPISGHRSVSWYQQTPGQGLQFLFEYFSETQRNKGNFPGRFSGRQFSNSRSEMNVSTLELGDSALYLCASSLVQGLDNEQFFGPGTRLTVL.

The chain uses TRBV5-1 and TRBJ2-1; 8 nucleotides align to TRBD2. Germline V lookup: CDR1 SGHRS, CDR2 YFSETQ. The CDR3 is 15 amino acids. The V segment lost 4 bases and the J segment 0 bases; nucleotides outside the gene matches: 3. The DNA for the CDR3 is TGCGCCAGCAGCATGACTAGCGTCTCCTACAATGAGCAGTTCTTC. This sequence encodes CASSMTSVSYNEQFF.

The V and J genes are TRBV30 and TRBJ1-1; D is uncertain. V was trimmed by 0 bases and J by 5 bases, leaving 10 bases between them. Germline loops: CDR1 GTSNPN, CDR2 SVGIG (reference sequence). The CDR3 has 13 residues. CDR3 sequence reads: CAWSVGSQTEAFF. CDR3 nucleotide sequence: TGTGCCTGGAGTGTTGGCAGTCAGACTGAAGCTTTCTTT.

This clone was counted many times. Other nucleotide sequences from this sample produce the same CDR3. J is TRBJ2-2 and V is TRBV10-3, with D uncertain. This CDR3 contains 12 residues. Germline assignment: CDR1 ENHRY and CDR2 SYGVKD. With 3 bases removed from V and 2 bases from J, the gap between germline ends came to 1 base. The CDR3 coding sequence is TGTGCCATCAGTGAAAACACCGGGGAGCTGTTTTTT. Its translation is CAISENTGELFF.